The clone carrying this TCR beta chain has a handful of counts. Its antigen is not identified. Preparation of the TCRbeta library involved a method that used unique molecular identifiers. TCRdb fed the PCR reads into MiXCR, producing one record per CDR3 protein. The repertoire holds around 800,000 distinct CDR3 sequences, with 15% to 20% as singletons. The entry originates in a study of T-cell reconstitution after alpha-beta-depleted transplantation in children. CDR3 size: 17 residues. Trimming stripped 2 bases from V and 2 bases from J, with 17 bases between. Germline CDR1 is SGHTA and CDR2 is FQGNSA. Findings of the study overall: The study traced high day-60 TCRbeta diversity in some patients to surviving recipient T cells and thymic progenitors. Several hundred expanded graft clones reportedly supplied alpha-beta T cells about two months after transplant. Diversity and T-cell counts at one year after transplant derived mostly from new T cells.

The V gene is TRBV7-2, the J gene TRBJ2-3, with D hard to call. The input for sequencing was PBMCs, mostly from graft donor cells, taken 360 days after TCRalphabeta/CD19-depleted stem cell transplant. This TCR was recovered from a male patient aged 10 to 17 who had a stem cell transplant for acute lymphoblastic leukemia, so the T cells may come from the graft donor. The CDR3 DNA is TGTGCCAGCAGCTTAAAGGCGGCCGGGTTGTTCACAGATACGCAGTATTTT. Its translation is CASSLKAAGLFTDTQYF.